A selection of T cell receptor beta chains follows, all from one sample in a study of beta chain features in type 1 diabetes. The table came from immunoSEQ multiplex PCR; TCRdb's copy has only in-frame clones and leaves some out. The sample gives approximately 140,000 clones, roughly 53% of which show up once; roughly 0.43% is in the top ten. Sequencing input: Tregs from blood. The receptors here all came from a man in his late teens or twenties in good health. Both conserved end residues are part of each CDR3. D genes are given only for firm matches. Clone size is stated in some rows and not others, as once, few, many or a class when expanded.

abundance,v_gene,d_gene,j_gene,CDR3nt,CDR3aa
NA,TRBV18,NA,TRBJ1-2,TGTGCCAGCTCACACGGTTTCGCAGGGATTGACTACACCTTC,CASSHGFAGIDYTF
NA,TRBV10-3,NA,TRBJ2-2,TGTGCCATGTCAGATATCGAGGCGGTGCTGTTTTTT,CAMSDIEAVLFF
NA,TRBV7-2,TRBD1,TRBJ1-4,TGTGCCAGCAGCCCTCTCAGGGGGATTGGGGAAAAACTGTTTTTT,CASSPLRGIGEKLFF
few,TRBV7-2,NA,TRBJ2-7,TGTGCCAGCAGCTTAGTGGCAGGTGGTAGCGAGCAGTACTTC,CASSLVAGGSEQYF
NA,TRBV6-6,TRBD1,TRBJ1-2,TGTGCCAGCAGTTACCGACAGGGTAGCTACACCTTC,CASSYRQGSYTF
NA,TRBV10-3,NA,TRBJ2-1,TGTGCCATCAGTGAGAGGGTTCGGGAAGACCTTTACAATGAGCAGTTCTTC,CAISERVREDLYNEQFF
NA,TRBV19,NA,TRBJ1-1,TGTGCCAGTAACGAGCGAGACACTGAAGCTTTCTTT,CASNERDTEAFF
few,TRBV7-2,NA,TRBJ1-5,TGTGCCAGCAGCTTGGGTCGGGGGTATAGCAATCAGCCCCAGCATTTT,CASSLGRGYSNQPQHF
few,TRBV18,TRBD2,TRBJ2-1,TGTGCCAGCTCACCCTTGGAGGGAGCGGGAGTTGTCTACAATGAGCAGTTCTTC,CASSPLEGAGVVYNEQFF
NA,TRBV27,NA,TRBJ2-1,TGTGCCAGCAGTCTCCAGGTAAGCGGCGACAATGAGCAGTTCTTC,CASSLQVSGDNEQFF
NA,TRBV7-9,NA,TRBJ1-4,TGTGCCAGCAGAATTTTCCCGGGGTCCGATGAAAAACTGTTTTTT,CASRIFPGSDEKLFF
few,TRBV21-1,NA,TRBJ1-5,TGTGCCAGCAGCAAATGGGGAGGTAGAAGCATTTTGAGTGGGGGTCAGCCCCAGCATTTT,CASSKWGGRSILSGGQPQHF
few,TRBV7-3,TRBD2,TRBJ2-3,TGTGCCAGCAGCCCACAGGGCACTAGCGGAGATACGCAGTATTTT,CASSPQGTSGDTQYF
NA,TRBV4-2,TRBD2,TRBJ2-1,TGTGCCAGCAGCCAAATGAGGACTAGCGGGGGGGCCGGAAATGAGCAGTTCTTC,CASSQMRTSGGAGNEQFF
few,TRBV13,NA,TRBJ2-3,TGTGCCAGCAGCTTTAGTACAGATACGCAGTATTTT,CASSFSTDTQYF
few,TRBV7-8,TRBD2,TRBJ2-1,TGTGCCAGCAGCCGGCGACTAGCGGGAGGGGGCTACAATGAGCAGTTCTTC,CASSRRLAGGGYNEQFF
NA,TRBV13,TRBD2,TRBJ2-4,TGTGCCAGCAGCTTCGTGACGCGGGAGCAAAAAAACATTCAGTACTTC,CASSFVTREQKNIQYF
NA,TRBV10-3,NA,TRBJ1-2,TGTGCCATCAGTGTATCGGGAATTCCTTATGGCTACACCTTC,CAISVSGIPYGYTF
few,TRBV29-1,TRBD1,TRBJ2-7,TGCAGCGTTGAATTGTGGGGACAGGGGGTGAGCTCCTACGAGCAGTACTTC,CSVELWGQGVSSYEQYF
NA,TRBV19,NA,TRBJ2-6,TGTGCCAGTAGCGAGTCCTCTGGGGCCAACGTCCTGACTTTC,CASSESSGANVLTF
few,TRBV28,NA,TRBJ2-5,TGTGCCAGCACATATCAGGGAAGGCAAGAGACCCAGTACTTC,CASTYQGRQETQYF
NA,TRBV7-2,TRBD1,TRBJ1-5,TGTGCCAGCAGCTTAGCCTACCGGGACAGCTATAGCAATCAGCCCCAGCATTTT,CASSLAYRDSYSNQPQHF
few,TRBV28,NA,TRBJ1-5,TGTGCCAGCAGTTTATACGGGCAGGGTGGCCAGCCCCAGCATTTT,CASSLYGQGGQPQHF
NA,TRBV9,TRBD2,TRBJ2-2,TGTGCCAGCAGCGTAGGGTATAGCGGGGTCACCGGGGAGCTGTTTTTT,CASSVGYSGVTGELFF
few,TRBV7-8,NA,TRBJ2-3,TGTGCCAGCACCCCCCCCGGGGGCACAGATACGCAGTATTTT,CASTPPGGTDTQYF